This T cell receptor beta chain is from a study of identical twins. Findings of the study overall: Invariant MAIT and iNKT cells could partly confound zero-insertion analyses. Weaker excess twin sharing was seen among beta out-of-frame sequences.

As regards this clonotype: What it binds is not known.

It was template switching that added a universal primer site, and there were unique molecular identifiers on the cDNA. MiXCR, run by TCRdb on the 5' RACE reads, gives a single entry per CDR3 protein. The sample yields about 660,000 distinct CDR3 sequences, approximately 9% seen once. In addition, the sample was reused for a study of yellow fever vaccine responses in identical twins. That paper notes: As reported, the vaccine T cell response of twins seemed partly convergent and partly personalized.

The receptor comes from a woman aged 18-35 years in good health. The sequencing input was PBMCs.

Here the CDR3 reads CSAPGGGVDAYEQYF. The CDR3 DNA is TGCAGTGCCCCAGGGGGGGGAGTAGATGCCTACGAGCAGTACTTC. V is TRBV20-1 and J is TRBJ2-7; possibly TRBD1 or TRBD2 for D (7 bases each). V lost 6 bases and J 2 bases, leaving 20 bases between the germline ends. The CDR3 is 15 residues long. Germline assignment: CDR1 DFQATT and CDR2 SNEGSKA (reference sequence).